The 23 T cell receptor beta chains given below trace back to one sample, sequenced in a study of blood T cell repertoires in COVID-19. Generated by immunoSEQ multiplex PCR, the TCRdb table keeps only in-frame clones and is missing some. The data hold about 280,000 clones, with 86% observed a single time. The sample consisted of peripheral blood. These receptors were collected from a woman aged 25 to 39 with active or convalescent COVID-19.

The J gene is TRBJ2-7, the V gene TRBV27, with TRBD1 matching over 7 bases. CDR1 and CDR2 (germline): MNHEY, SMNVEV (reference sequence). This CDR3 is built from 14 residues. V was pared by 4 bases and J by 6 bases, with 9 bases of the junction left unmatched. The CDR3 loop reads CASSSLPDRVEQYF. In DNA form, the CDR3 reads TGTGCCAGCAGTTCCCTCCCCGACAGGGTCGAGCAGTACTTC.

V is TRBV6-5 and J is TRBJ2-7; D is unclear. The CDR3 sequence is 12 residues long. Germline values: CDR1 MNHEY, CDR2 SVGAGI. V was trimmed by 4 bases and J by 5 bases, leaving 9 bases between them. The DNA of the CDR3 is TGTGCCAGCAGTTCCACAGCTCACGAGCAGTACTTC. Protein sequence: CASSSTAHEQYF.

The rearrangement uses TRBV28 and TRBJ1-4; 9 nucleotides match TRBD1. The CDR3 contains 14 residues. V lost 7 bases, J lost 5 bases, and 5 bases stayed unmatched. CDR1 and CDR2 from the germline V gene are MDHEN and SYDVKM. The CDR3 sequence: CASTPGQGNEKLFF. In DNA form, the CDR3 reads TGTGCCAGCACACCGGGACAGGGCAATGAAAAACTGTTTTTT.

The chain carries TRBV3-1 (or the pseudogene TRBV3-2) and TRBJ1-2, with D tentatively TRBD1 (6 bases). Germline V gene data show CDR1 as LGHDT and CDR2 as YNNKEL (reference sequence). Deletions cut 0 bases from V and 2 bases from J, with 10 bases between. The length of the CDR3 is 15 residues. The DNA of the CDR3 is TGTGCCAGCAGCCAAGATAAACAGGGAAACTATGGCTACACCTTC. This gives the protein CASSQDKQGNYGYTF.

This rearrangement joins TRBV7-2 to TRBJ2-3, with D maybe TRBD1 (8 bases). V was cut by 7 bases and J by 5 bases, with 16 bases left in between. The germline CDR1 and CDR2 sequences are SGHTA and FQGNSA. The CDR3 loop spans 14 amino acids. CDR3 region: CASKQGAGEDTQYF. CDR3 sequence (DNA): TGTGCCAGCAAGCAGGGGGCGGGGGAAGATACGCAGTATTTT. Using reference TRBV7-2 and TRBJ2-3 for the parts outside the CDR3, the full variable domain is GAGVSQSPSNKVTEKGKDVELRCDPISGHTALYWYRQSLGQGLEFLIYFQGNSAPDKSGLPSDRFSAERTGGSVSTLTIQRTQQEDSAVYLCASKQGAGEDTQYFGPGTRLTVL.

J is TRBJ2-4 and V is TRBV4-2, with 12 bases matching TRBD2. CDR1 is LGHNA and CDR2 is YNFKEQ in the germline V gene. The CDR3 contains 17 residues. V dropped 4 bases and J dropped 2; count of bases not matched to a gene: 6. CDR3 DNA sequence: TGTGCCAGCAGCCGCGGACTAGCGGGGAACACCAAAAACATTCAGTACTTC. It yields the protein CASSRGLAGNTKNIQYF.

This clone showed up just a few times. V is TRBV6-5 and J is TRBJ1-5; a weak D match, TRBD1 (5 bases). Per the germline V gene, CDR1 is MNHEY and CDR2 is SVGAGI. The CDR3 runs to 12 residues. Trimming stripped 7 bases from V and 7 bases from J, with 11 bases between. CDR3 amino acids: CASNRPGQPQHF. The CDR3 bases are TGTGCCAGCAACCGCCCAGGGCAGCCCCAGCATTTT.

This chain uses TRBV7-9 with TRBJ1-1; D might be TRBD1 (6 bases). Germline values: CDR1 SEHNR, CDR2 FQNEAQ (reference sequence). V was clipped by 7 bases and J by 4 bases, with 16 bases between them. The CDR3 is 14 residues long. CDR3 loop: CASTLRGGTTEAFF. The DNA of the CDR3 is TGTGCCAGCACCCTAAGGGGGGGGACCACTGAAGCTTTCTTT.

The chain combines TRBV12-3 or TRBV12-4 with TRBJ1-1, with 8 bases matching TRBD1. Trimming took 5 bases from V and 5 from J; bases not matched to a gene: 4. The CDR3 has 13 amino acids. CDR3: CASSQGTGTEAFF. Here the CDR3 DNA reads TGTGCCAGCAGTCAAGGGACAGGTACTGAAGCTTTCTTT.

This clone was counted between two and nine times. The chain's CDR3 is CSASTRGGYTF. The CDR3 coding sequence is TGCAGTGCTAGTACCAGGGGTGGCTACACCTTC. The gene calls are TRBV20-1 and TRBJ1-2, with D perhaps TRBD1 (6 bases). V gave up 3 bases and J gave up 7 bases, with 9 bases separating them. The CDR3 length is 11 residues. CDR1 and CDR2 from the germline V gene are DFQATT and SNEGSKA (reference sequence).

CDR3 sequence reads: CASSYGQAAGSPLHF. The CDR3 DNA reads TGTGCCAGCAGTTACGGGCAGGCGGCGGGTTCACCCCTCCACTTT. The rearrangement links TRBV6-5 to TRBJ1-6; no clear D gene. Trimming pared 2 bases from V and 9 bases from J, leaving 14 bases between. The CDR3 is 15 amino acids. The germline gives CDR1 MNHEY, CDR2 SVGAGI.

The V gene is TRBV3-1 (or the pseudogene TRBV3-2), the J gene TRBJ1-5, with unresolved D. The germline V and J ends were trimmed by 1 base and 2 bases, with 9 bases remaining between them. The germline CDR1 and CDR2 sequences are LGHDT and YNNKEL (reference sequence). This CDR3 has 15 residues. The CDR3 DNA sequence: TGTGCCAGCAGCCAAGTTCTTACAGGCAATCAGCCCCAGCATTTT. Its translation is CASSQVLTGNQPQHF.

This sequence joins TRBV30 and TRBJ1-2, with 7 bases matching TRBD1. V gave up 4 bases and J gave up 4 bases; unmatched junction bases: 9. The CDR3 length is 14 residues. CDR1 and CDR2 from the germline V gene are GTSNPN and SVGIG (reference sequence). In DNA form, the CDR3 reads TGTGCCTGGACTACCGGGACAGCCCTCTATGGCTACACCTTC. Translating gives CAWTTGTALYGYTF.

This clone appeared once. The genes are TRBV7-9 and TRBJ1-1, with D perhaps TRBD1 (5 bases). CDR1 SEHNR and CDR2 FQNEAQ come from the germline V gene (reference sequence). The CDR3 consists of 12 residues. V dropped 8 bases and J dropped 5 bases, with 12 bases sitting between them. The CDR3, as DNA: TGTGCCAGCCGCGACAGTTTGACTGAAGCTTTCTTT. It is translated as CASRDSLTEAFF.

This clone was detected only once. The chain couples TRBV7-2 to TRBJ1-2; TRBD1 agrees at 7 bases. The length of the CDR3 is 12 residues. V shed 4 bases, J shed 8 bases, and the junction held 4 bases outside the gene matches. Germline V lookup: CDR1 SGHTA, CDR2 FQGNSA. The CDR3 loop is CASSWGTEGYTF. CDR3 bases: TGTGCCAGCAGCTGGGGGACAGAAGGCTACACCTTC.

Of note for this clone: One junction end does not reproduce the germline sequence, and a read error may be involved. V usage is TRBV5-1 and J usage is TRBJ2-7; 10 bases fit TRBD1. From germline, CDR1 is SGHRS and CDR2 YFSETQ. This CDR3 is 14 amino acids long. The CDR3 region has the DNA TGCGCCAGCAGCTTGGGACAGGGGGCCTACAAGCAGTACTTC. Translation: CASSLGQGAYKQYF.

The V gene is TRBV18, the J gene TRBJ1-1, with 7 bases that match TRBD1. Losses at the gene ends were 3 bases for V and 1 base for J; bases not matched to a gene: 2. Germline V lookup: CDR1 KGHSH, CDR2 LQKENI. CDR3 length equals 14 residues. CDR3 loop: CASSPGQKNTEAFF. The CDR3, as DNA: TGTGCCAGCTCACCGGGACAGAAGAACACTGAAGCTTTCTTT. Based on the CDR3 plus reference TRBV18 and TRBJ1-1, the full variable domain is NAGVMQNPRHLVRRRGQEARLRCSPMKGHSHVYWYRQLPEEGLKFMVYLQKENIIDESGMPKERFSAEFPKEGPSILRIQQVVRGDSAAYFCASSPGQKNTEAFFGQGTRLTVV.

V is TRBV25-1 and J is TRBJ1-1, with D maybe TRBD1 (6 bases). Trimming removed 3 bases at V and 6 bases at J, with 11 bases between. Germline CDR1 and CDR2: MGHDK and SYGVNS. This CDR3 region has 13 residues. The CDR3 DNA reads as TGTGCCAGCAGTGACGACAGGTTCGCTGAAGCTTTCTTT. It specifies CASSDDRFAEAFF.

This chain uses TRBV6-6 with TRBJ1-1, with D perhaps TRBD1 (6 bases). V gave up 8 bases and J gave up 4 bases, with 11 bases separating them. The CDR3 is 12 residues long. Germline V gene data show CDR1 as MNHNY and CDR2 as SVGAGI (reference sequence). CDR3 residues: CASGEGGTEAFF. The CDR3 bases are TGTGCCAGCGGGGAAGGGGGCACTGAAGCTTTCTTT.

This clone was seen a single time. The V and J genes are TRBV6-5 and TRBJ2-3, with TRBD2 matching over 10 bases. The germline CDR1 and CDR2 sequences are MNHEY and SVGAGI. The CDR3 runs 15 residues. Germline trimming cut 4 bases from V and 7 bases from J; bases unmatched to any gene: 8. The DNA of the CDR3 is TGTGCCAGCAGTTCCTCTAGCGGGGGTTCCCATACGCAGTATTTT. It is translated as CASSSSSGGSHTQYF.

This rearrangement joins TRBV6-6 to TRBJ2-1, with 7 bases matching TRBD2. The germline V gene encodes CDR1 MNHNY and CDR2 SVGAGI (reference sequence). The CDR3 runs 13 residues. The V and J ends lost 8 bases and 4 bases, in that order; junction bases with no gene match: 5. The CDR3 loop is CASRGEMYNEQFF. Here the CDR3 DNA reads TGTGCCAGCCGGGGGGAGATGTACAATGAGCAGTTCTTC.

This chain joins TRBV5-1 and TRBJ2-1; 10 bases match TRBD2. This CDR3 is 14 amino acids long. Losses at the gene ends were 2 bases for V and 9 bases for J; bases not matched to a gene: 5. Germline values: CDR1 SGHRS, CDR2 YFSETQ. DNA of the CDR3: TGCGCCAGCAGCTTCCTAGCGGGAGAGGGTGAGCAGTTCTTC. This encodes CASSFLAGEGEQFF.

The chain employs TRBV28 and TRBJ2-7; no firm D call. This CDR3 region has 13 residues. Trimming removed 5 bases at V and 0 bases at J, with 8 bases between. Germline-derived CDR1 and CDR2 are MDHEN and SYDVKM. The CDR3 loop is CASSQSSSYEQYF. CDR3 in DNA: TGTGCCAGCAGTCAATCTAGCTCCTACGAGCAGTACTTC.